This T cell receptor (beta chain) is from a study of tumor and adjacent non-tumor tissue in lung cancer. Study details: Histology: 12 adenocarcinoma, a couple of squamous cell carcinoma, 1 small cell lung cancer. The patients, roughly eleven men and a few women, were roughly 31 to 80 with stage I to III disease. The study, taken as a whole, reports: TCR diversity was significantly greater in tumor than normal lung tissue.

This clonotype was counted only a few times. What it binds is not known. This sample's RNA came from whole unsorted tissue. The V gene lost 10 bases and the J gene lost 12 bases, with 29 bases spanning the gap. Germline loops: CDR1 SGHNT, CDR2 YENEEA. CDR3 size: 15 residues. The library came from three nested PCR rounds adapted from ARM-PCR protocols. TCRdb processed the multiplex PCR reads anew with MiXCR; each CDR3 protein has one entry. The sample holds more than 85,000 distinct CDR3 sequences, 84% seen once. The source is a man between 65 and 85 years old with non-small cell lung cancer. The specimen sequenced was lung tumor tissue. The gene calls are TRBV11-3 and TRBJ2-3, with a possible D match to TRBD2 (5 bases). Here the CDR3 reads CANTRREVSTDTQYF. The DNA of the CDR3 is TGTGCCAACACCCGTCGGGAAGTAAGCACAGACACTCAGTATTTT.